Shown below are 12 T cell receptor beta chains from a single sample sequenced in a study of blood T cell repertoires in COVID-19. Sequencing was performed with immunoSEQ multiplex PCR; in TCRdb, only in-frame clones are kept and a portion is missing. The repertoire includes about 90,000 clones, roughly 90% of them detected once, and about 2.5% sits in the top ten. Sequenced material: peripheral blood. Receptor source: a man between 45 and 60 years old with COVID-19, enrolled during active disease.

This clone was seen a few times. This rearrangement joins TRBV10-2 to TRBJ2-7; D is possibly TRBD1 (5 bases). This CDR3 spans 16 amino acids. Per germline, CDR1 WSHSY and CDR2 SAAADI. Trimming cost V 3 bases and J 0 bases, with 15 bases left between them. The CDR3 region is CASSDPGQGSSYEQYF. The CDR3 region has the DNA TGCGCCAGCAGTGATCCCGGGCAGGGTAGCTCCTACGAGCAGTACTTC.

This clone was observed a few times. The chain employs TRBV27 and TRBJ2-2, with TRBD2 as a possible D gene (6 bases). The ends were cut back, 5 bases at V and 5 bases at J, with 24 bases in the middle. Per germline, CDR1 MNHEY and CDR2 SMNVEV (reference sequence). This CDR3 is 18 amino acids long. The CDR3 loop reads CASSPLRGREAGTGELFF. CDR3 DNA sequence: TGTGCCAGCAGTCCCCTACGTGGTAGGGAGGCGGGAACCGGGGAGCTGTTTTTT.

This clone showed up just a few times. V gene TRBV7-4 combines with J gene TRBJ1-1; D is uncertain. The germline CDR1 and CDR2 sequences are SGHVT and SQSDAQ. The V end was cut by 4 bases, the J end by 10 bases, with 19 bases between. The CDR3 totals 14 residues. CDR3: CASSSGAGLCGAFF. The DNA of the CDR3 is TGTGCCAGCAGCTCAGGCGCAGGCCTCTGTGGAGCTTTCTTT.

The rearrangement joins TRBV2 to TRBJ1-2, with D maybe TRBD1 (6 bases). This CDR3 spans 14 amino acids. CDR1 and CDR2 from the germline V gene are SNHLY and FYNNEI. Trimming stripped 6 bases from V and 8 bases from J, with 19 bases between. CDR3 DNA sequence: TGTGCCAGCAGCCCTGAAACAGGGATCGGCGGCTACACCTTC. Its translation is CASSPETGIGGYTF.

V is TRBV18 and J is TRBJ1-1; 9 bases are a match to TRBD1. The CDR3 length is 14 residues. Germline CDR1 reads KGHSH; CDR2 reads LQKENI. V was pared by 2 bases and J by 5 bases, with 3 bases of the junction left unmatched. CDR3 bases: TGTGCCAGCTCACCAACGGACAGGGGTACTGAAGCTTTCTTT. Translated: CASSPTDRGTEAFF.

The chain is built from TRBV19 and TRBJ2-7; D is unresolved. The CDR3 totals 11 residues. Germline V lookup: CDR1 LNHDA, CDR2 SQIVND (reference sequence). Trimming pared 5 bases from V and 5 bases from J, leaving 7 bases between. In DNA form, the CDR3 reads TGTGCCAGTAGTGTGACTGACGAGCAGTACTTC. Amino acid sequence: CASSVTDEQYF.

The rearrangement uses TRBV15 and TRBJ1-3, with D possibly being TRBD1 (6 bases). Germline CDR1 reads LNHNV; CDR2 reads YYDKDF (reference sequence). This CDR3 has 16 residues. The V end was cut by 2 bases, the J end by 0 bases, with 11 bases between. The CDR3 spells CATSRQTGLSGNTIYF. The CDR3 bases are TGTGCCACCAGCAGACAAACAGGGCTCTCTGGAAACACCATATATTTT.

The chain recombines TRBV20-1 with TRBJ1-2, with 8 positions matching TRBD1. The CDR3 totals 13 residues. Germline V gene lookup returns CDR1 DFQATT and CDR2 SNEGSKA (reference sequence). The J segment lost 4 bases and the V segment lost 3 bases, leaving 4 bases of the junction unmatched. The CDR3 sequence: CSASGQGAYGYTF. CDR3 bases: TGCAGTGCTAGTGGGCAGGGGGCCTATGGCTACACCTTC.

The chain is built from TRBV29-1 and TRBJ2-3; D uncertain. The CDR3 totals 13 residues. With 4 bases removed from V and 2 bases from J, the gap between germline ends came to 10 bases. The germline CDR1 and CDR2 sequences are SQVTM and ANQGSEA. The CDR3 sequence: CSVVTPNTDTQYF. The CDR3 bases are TGCAGCGTTGTGACACCTAACACAGATACGCAGTATTTT.

V usage is TRBV11-2 and J usage is TRBJ2-7, with D tentatively TRBD2 (7 bases). The CDR3 totals 16 residues. Germline loops: CDR1 SGHAT, CDR2 FQNNGV. V was clipped by 4 bases and J by 2 bases, with 18 bases between them. The CDR3 loop is CASSSTDGGGPYEQYF. CDR3 in DNA: TGTGCCAGCAGCTCCACGGATGGGGGGGGGCCCTACGAGCAGTACTTC. Complete variable domain (other parts from reference TRBV11-2 and TRBJ2-7): EAGVAQSPRYKIIEKRQSVAFWCNPISGHATLYWYQQILGQGPKLLIQFQNNGVVDDSQLPKDRFSAERLKGVDSTLKIQPAKLEDSAVYLCASSSTDGGGPYEQYFGPGTRLTVT.

This sequence joins TRBV4-3 and TRBJ2-5; 12 bases agree with TRBD2. The ends lost 4 bases at V and 2 bases at J; junction bases unmatched: 5. The CDR3 has 16 residues. Germline CDR1 LGHNA, CDR2 YSLEER. The CDR3 DNA follows: TGCGCCAGCAGCCCAATCCTAGCGGGGGGGCAAGAGACCCAGTACTTC. Translating gives CASSPILAGGQETQYF.

V is TRBV30 and J is TRBJ1-2, with D possibly TRBD1 on 5 matching bases. This CDR3 has 13 amino acids. The germline gives CDR1 GTSNPN, CDR2 SVGIG (reference sequence). V lost 5 bases, J lost 4 bases, and 14 bases lay in between. Here the CDR3 DNA reads TGTGCCTGGGCAATGGGGGGGAGCTATGGCTACACCTTC. Encoded protein: CAWAMGGSYGYTF.